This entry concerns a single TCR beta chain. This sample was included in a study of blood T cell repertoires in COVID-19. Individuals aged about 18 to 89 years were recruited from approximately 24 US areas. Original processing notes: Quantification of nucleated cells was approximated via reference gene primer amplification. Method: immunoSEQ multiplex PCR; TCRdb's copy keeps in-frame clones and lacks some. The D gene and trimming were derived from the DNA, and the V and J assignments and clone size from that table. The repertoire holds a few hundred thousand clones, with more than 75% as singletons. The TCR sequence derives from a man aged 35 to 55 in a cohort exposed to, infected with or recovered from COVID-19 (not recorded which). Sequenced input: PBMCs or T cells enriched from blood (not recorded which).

CDR3 sequence (DNA): TGCGCCAGCAGCTTGCGCAGCGGGAGTAATTACAATGAGCAGTTCTTC. It encodes CASSLRSGSNYNEQFF. The V and J genes are TRBV5-1 and TRBJ2-1, with 8 bases lining up with TRBD2. The CDR3 is 16 residues long. CDR1 SGHRS and CDR2 YFSETQ come from the germline V gene. V lost 1 base and J lost 4; bases outside the gene matches: 7. The full variable domain, rest sourced from reference TRBV5-1 and TRBJ2-1, is KAGVTQTPRYLIKTRGQQVTLSCSPISGHRSVSWYQQTPGQGLQFLFEYFSETQRNKGNFPGRFSGRQFSNSRSEMNVSTLELGDSALYLCASSLRSGSNYNEQFFGPGTRLTVL.